The present TCR beta chain was sequenced within a study of OX40 agonist ivuxolimab in advanced cancers. Study overall: Three patients showed partial responses: one hepatocellular carcinoma and two cutaneous melanoma cases.

Profiling relied on immunoSEQ multiplex PCR, and the TCRdb table lists in-frame clones only, not all of them. Of around 66,000 clones detected, about nine tenths appear once; the ten largest clones hold approximately 19%. Notes on the study in general: Doses of 0.1 to 3.0 mg/kg were accompanied by clonal expansion of CD4+ and CD8+ blood T cells by week 6.

The germline V gene encodes CDR1 MDHEN and CDR2 SYDVKM. V was shortened by 7 bases and J by 0 bases, with 13 bases between the two germline ends. The CDR3 is 14 residues long. This clone was recorded only once. No antigen is known for it. The rearrangement joins TRBV28 to TRBJ2-7; D gene unclear. This material consisted of CD4+ or CD8+ T cells sorted from blood, taken in a trial of the OX40 agonist ivuxolimab. This TCR derives from an adult with an advanced solid tumor such as melanoma, head and neck, liver or kidney cancer. The CDR3 region is CASKVVDSSYEQYF. In DNA, the CDR3 is TGTGCCAGCAAGGTCGTAGATAGCTCCTACGAGCAGTACTTC. Full variable domain (remainder filled in from reference TRBV28 and TRBJ2-7): DVKVTQSSRYLVKRTGEKVFLECVQDMDHENMFWYRQDPGLGLRLIYFSYDVKMKEKGDIPEGYSVSREKKERFSLILESASTNQTSMYLCASKVVDSSYEQYFGPGTRLTVT.